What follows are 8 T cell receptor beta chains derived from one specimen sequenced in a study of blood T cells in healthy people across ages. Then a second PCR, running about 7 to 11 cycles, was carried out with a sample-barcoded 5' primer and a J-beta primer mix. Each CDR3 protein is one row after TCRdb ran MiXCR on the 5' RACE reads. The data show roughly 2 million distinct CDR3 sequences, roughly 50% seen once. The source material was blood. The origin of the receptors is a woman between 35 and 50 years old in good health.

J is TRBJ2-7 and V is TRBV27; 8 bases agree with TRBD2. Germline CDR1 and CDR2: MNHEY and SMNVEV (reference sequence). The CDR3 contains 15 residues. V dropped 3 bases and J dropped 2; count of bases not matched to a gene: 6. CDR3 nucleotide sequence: TGTGCCAGCAGTTTCCGGGCGGGGGGTACCTACGAGCAGTACTTC. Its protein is CASSFRAGGTYEQYF.

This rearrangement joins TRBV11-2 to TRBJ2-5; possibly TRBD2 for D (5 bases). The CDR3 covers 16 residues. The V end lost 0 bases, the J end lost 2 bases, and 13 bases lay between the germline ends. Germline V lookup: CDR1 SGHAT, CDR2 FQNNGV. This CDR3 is CASSLDGAGRQETQYF. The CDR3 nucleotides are TGTGCCAGCAGCTTAGACGGTGCGGGCCGACAAGAGACCCAGTACTTC.

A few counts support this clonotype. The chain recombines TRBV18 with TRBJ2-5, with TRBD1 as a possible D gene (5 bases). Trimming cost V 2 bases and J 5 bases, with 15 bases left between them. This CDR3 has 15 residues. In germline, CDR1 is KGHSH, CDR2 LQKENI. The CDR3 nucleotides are TGTGCCAGCTCACCAATGAGGACAACTGGGGAGACCCAGTACTTC. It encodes CASSPMRTTGETQYF.

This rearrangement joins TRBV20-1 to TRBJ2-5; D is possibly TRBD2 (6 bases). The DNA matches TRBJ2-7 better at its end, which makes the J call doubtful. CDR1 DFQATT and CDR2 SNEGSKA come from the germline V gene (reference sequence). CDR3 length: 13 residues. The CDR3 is CSASRLALYEQYF. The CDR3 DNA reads TGCAGTGCTAGTCGGCTAGCGCTGTACGAGCAGTACTTC.

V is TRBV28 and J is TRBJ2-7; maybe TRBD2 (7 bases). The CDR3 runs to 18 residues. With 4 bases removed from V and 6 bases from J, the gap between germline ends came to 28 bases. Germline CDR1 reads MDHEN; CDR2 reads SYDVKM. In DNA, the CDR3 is TGTGCCAGCAGTTCCCTCGGAGGGGGGGCCAGGTTGTTATTCGAGCAGTACTTC. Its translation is CASSSLGGGARLLFEQYF.

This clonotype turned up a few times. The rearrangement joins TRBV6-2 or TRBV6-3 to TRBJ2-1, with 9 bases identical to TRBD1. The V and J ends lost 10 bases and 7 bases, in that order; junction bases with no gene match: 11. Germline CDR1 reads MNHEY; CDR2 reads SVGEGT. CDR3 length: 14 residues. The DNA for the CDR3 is TGTGCCATCGAAGGGGACAGGGCGGCGAATGAGCAGTTCTTC. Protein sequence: CAIEGDRAANEQFF.

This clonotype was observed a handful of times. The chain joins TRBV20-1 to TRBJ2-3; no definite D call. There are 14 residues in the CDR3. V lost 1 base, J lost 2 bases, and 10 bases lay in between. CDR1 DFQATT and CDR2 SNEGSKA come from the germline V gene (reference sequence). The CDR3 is CSARASGNTDTQYF. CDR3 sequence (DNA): TGCAGTGCTAGAGCAAGTGGGAACACAGATACGCAGTATTTT.

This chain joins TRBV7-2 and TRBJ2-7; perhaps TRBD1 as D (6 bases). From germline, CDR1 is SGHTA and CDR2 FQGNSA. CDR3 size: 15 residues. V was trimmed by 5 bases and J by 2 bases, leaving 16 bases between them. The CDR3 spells CASSGLGTKAYEQYF. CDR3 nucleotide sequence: TGTGCCAGCAGCGGCTTGGGGACAAAAGCCTACGAGCAGTACTTC.